These 21 T cell receptor beta chains originate from one sample sequenced in a study of blood T cells in healthy people across ages. A sample-barcoded 5' primer and a J-beta primer mix were used in a second PCR of about 7 to 12 cycles. TCRdb re-called the 5' RACE reads with MiXCR, one entry per CDR3 protein. This table has more than 1.4 million distinct CDR3 sequences, approximately 40% appearing once. The sequenced sample was blood. These receptors were taken from a woman younger than 30 in good health.

This clonotype has only a few counts. This chain links TRBV6-5 with TRBJ2-7; no definite D call. Trimming shortened V by 4 bases and J by 2 bases, and 18 bases separated the two germline ends. The CDR3 is made up of 16 amino acids. Germline CDR1 is MNHEY and CDR2 is SVGAGI. For the CDR3, the DNA is TGTGCCAGCAGTTTATTAGTGGGCTGGAGCCCCTACGAGCAGTACTTC. Translation gives CASSLLVGWSPYEQYF.

This rearrangement joins TRBV20-1 to TRBJ2-3, with 9 nucleotides matching TRBD2. The germline V gene encodes CDR1 DFQATT and CDR2 SNEGSKA (reference sequence). This CDR3 has 13 residues. With V trimmed by 2 bases and J by 4 bases, 1 base remained unmatched. CDR3 loop: CSARLAGPDTQYF. CDR3 sequence (DNA): TGCAGTGCTAGACTAGCGGGGCCAGATACGCAGTATTTT.

Regarding this clonotype: One junction end disagrees with the germline gene, perhaps due to a read error. The chain has TRBV12-3 or TRBV12-4 and TRBJ2-5; D tentatively reads TRBD1 or TRBD2 (5 bases each). This CDR3 region has 15 residues. CDR3 DNA sequence: TGTGCCCGCAGTCCGGGACCGCGAGCGCAAGAGACCCAGTACTTC. Its protein product is CARSPGPRAQETQYF.

This chain connects TRBV6-5 to TRBJ2-1; TRBD1 might be the D (5 bases). The V end lost 0 bases, the J end lost 1 base, and 16 bases lay between the germline ends. The CDR3 has 18 residues. In germline, CDR1 is MNHEY, CDR2 SVGAGI. CDR3 sequence: CASSYSPEGAESYNEQFF. In nucleotides, the CDR3 is TGTGCCAGCAGTTACTCTCCGGAAGGGGCTGAGTCCTACAATGAGCAGTTCTTC.

The rearrangement joins TRBV4-1 to TRBJ2-5; no clear D gene. Germline-derived CDR1 and CDR2 are MGHRA and YSYEKL. The CDR3 is 16 amino acids. V dropped 0 bases and J dropped 1 base, with 12 bases sitting between them. CDR3 coding DNA: TGCGCCAGCAGCCAAGAGGCCCTTGGGGTCCAAGAGACCCAGTACTTC. Translated, it gives CASSQEALGVQETQYF.

This clonotype was detected only a few times. The J gene is TRBJ2-7, the V gene TRBV16, with D perhaps matching TRBD1 (6 bases). CDR1 is KGHSY, CDR2 FQNENV, per germline. The CDR3 is made up of 14 amino acids. The germline V and J ends were trimmed by 4 bases and 6 bases, with 16 bases remaining between them. This chain's CDR3 is CASSPRTGPAEQYF. CDR3 nucleotide sequence: TGTGCCAGCAGCCCCCGTACAGGGCCTGCCGAGCAGTACTTC.

This clonotype was counted between two and nine times. The gene calls are TRBV6-1 and TRBJ2-7; no clear D. Germline values: CDR1 MNHNS, CDR2 SASEGT. The length of the CDR3 is 12 residues. The V and J ends lost 5 bases and 5 bases respectively, with 10 bases between them. As DNA, the CDR3 is TGTGCCAGCAGTCATCCCTGGGACGAGCAGTACTTC. As protein: CASSHPWDEQYF.

This rearrangement joins TRBV6-2 or TRBV6-3 to TRBJ1-1; tentative D call: TRBD1 (5 bases). In germline, CDR1 is MNHEY, CDR2 SVGEGT. The V end lost 2 bases, the J end lost 1 base, and 8 bases lay between the germline ends. CDR3 length equals 14 residues. The CDR3 bases are TGTGCCAGCAGTTACGAGGGACGGAACACTGAAGCTTTCTTT. Translated: CASSYEGRNTEAFF.

This CDR3 reads CAISERTNEKLFF. CDR3 bases: TGTGCCATCAGTGAGAGAACTAATGAAAAACTGTTTTTT. The genes are TRBV10-3 and TRBJ1-4, with D uncertain. Germline loops: CDR1 ENHRY, CDR2 SYGVKD. The CDR3 is 13 residues long. Deletions cut 2 bases from V and 1 base from J, with 2 bases between.

The chain recombines TRBV7-8 with TRBJ2-7, with D maybe TRBD2 (7 bases). V was clipped by 1 base and J by 2 bases, with 12 bases between them. CDR3 length equals 15 residues. CDR1 is SGHVS and CDR2 is FQNEAQ in the germline V gene. CDR3 coding DNA: TGTGCCAGCAGCTTAGTGAGGGGGGGGACCTACGAGCAGTACTTC. Its translation is CASSLVRGGTYEQYF.

The sample holds one count of this clonotype. The J gene is TRBJ2-7, the V gene TRBV12-3 or TRBV12-4, with TRBD1 as a possible D gene (6 bases). The germline V and J ends were trimmed by 6 bases and 3 bases, with 18 bases remaining between them. This CDR3 comprises 15 residues. The chain's CDR3 is CASSPGTPVGYEQYF. The CDR3 DNA reads TGTGCCAGCAGCCCTGGGACACCCGTCGGCTACGAGCAGTACTTC.

This clonotype has more than one count but fewer than ten. The CDR3 DNA reads as TGCAGTGCTCCCGACAGGGGGGATGAGCAGTTCTTC. This encodes CSAPDRGDEQFF. This chain connects TRBV20-1 to TRBJ2-1; 9 bases are a match to TRBD1. V dropped 5 bases and J dropped 8; count of bases not matched to a gene: 4. Germline assignment: CDR1 DFQATT and CDR2 SNEGSKA (reference sequence). This CDR3 spans 12 amino acids.

V usage is TRBV5-4 and J usage is TRBJ2-1; D may be TRBD1 (5 bases). CDR3 length equals 14 residues. Trimming removed 3 bases from V and 10 bases from J, with 17 bases in between. Per germline, CDR1 SGHNT and CDR2 YYREEE (reference sequence). CDR3 sequence: CASSSTNSPGEQFF. CDR3 nucleotide sequence: TGTGCCAGCAGCTCGACGAACTCCCCAGGGGAGCAGTTCTTC.

In its sample, this clonotype was seen a few times. This rearrangement joins TRBV3-1 to TRBJ2-7; D remains ambiguous. V lost 0 bases and J lost 3, with 9 bases in between. Germline V gene data show CDR1 as LGHDT and CDR2 as YNNKEL (reference sequence). There are 14 residues in the CDR3. The CDR3 is CASSQDLGHYEQYF. The CDR3 nucleotides are TGTGCCAGCAGCCAAGACTTAGGGCACTACGAGCAGTACTTC.

This clonotype appeared once. The chain joins TRBV20-1 to TRBJ2-7; 9 bases fit TRBD1. Germline V gene lookup returns CDR1 DFQATT and CDR2 SNEGSKA (reference sequence). The CDR3 runs to 13 residues. Unmatched junction bases numbered 6, after V lost 4 bases and J lost 5 bases. The DNA for the CDR3 is TGCAGTGCTAAGGGGACAGGGTTCGACGAGCAGTACTTC. Its protein is CSAKGTGFDEQYF.

At least ten counts were recorded for this clonotype. CDR3 region: CSARGGSNQPQHF. For the CDR3, the DNA is TGCAGTGCTAGGGGGGGCAGTAATCAGCCCCAGCATTTT. The J gene is TRBJ1-5, the V gene TRBV20-1, with a weak D call TRBD1 (6 bases). Looked up from germline, CDR1 is DFQATT and CDR2 is SNEGSKA (reference sequence). The CDR3 consists of 13 residues. Trimming removed 3 bases from V and 4 bases from J, with 10 bases in between.

The rearrangement joins TRBV20-1 to TRBJ2-7; tentatively, D is TRBD1 (6 bases). This CDR3 is 12 amino acids long. Germline values: CDR1 DFQATT, CDR2 SNEGSKA (reference sequence). The ends were cut back, 7 bases at V and 3 bases at J, with 13 bases in the middle. CDR3 DNA sequence: TGCAGTGTGCGGACAGAGTTCTACGAGCAGTACTTC. This sequence encodes CSVRTEFYEQYF.

Here the CDR3 reads CASSPHPDSDYNEQFF. DNA of the CDR3: TGTGCCAGCAGCCCCCACCCGGACTCCGATTACAATGAGCAGTTCTTC. The chain joins TRBV7-6 to TRBJ2-1; D is perhaps TRBD2 (5 bases). CDR1 and CDR2 (germline): SGHVS, FNYEAQ. The CDR3 spans 16 residues. V gave up 5 bases and J gave up 4 bases, with 18 bases separating them.

This clonotype came up a few times. The J gene is TRBJ1-4, the V gene TRBV6-6; possible D gene TRBD1, 5 bases. The length of the CDR3 is 15 residues. Deletions cut 0 bases from V and 8 bases from J, with 13 bases between. The germline V gene has CDR1 MNHNY and CDR2 SVGAGI (reference sequence). The DNA of the CDR3 is TGTGCCAGCAGTTACTCGACAGCCTCACAGGAAAAACTGTTTTTT. It yields the protein CASSYSTASQEKLFF.

This clonotype was recorded once. The chain uses TRBV15 and TRBJ1-1, with 7 positions matching TRBD1. The CDR3 sequence is 15 residues long. Looked up from germline, CDR1 is LNHNV and CDR2 is YYDKDF (reference sequence). The V and J ends lost 2 bases and 4 bases, in that order; junction bases with no gene match: 7. The CDR3 spells CATSRSPTGSTEAFF. The CDR3 coding sequence is TGTGCCACCAGCAGATCCCCGACAGGGTCCACTGAAGCTTTCTTT.

This clonotype has a handful of counts. The rearrangement links TRBV18 to TRBJ2-7; tentative D call: TRBD1 (6 bases). Germline lookup yields CDR1 KGHSH and CDR2 LQKENI. The CDR3 spans 15 residues. Trimming took off 3 bases at V and 3 bases at J, with 15 bases between the two ends. CDR3 amino acids: CASSPSRQASYEQYF. As DNA, the CDR3 is TGTGCCAGCTCACCCTCCCGACAGGCAAGCTACGAGCAGTACTTC.